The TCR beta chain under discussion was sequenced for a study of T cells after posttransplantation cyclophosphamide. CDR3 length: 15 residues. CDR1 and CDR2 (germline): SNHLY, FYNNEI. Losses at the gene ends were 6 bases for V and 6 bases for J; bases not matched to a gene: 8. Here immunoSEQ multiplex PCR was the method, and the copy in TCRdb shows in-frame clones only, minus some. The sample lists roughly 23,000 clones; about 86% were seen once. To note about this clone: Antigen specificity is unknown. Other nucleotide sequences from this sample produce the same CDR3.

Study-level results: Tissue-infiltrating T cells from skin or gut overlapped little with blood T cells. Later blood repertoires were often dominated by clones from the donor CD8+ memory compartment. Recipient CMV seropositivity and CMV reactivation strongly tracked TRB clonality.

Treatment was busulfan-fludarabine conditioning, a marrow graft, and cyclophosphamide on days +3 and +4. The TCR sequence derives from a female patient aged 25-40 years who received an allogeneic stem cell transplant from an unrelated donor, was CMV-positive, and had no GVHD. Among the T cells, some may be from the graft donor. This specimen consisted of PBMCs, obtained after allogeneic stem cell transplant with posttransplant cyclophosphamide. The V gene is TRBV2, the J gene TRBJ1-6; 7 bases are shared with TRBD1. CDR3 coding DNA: TGTGCCAGCAGCGACCGACAGGGAGCTAATTCACCCCTCCACTTT. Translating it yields CASSDRQGANSPLHF.